This TCR beta chain was identified during a study of T cell responses to AZD1222 COVID-19 vaccine. Whole-study results and caveats: Spike-wide coverage was observed for vaccine-associated CD4 TCRs, with dominant responses at 160-218 and 743-854.

Points on this clone: Its target is not known.

Here immunoSEQ multiplex PCR was the method, and the copy in TCRdb shows in-frame clones only, minus some. The table lists 150,000 to 190,000 clones, approximately 86% of them singletons. The sequencing here drew on peripheral blood, taken after recovery from COVID-19. This sequence was found in an adult who had recovered from COVID-19.

CDR3 loop: CASSPTGSTDTQYF. In DNA, the CDR3 is TGTGCCAGCAGTCCGACGGGCTCCACAGATACGCAGTATTTT. The gene calls are TRBV6-5 and TRBJ2-3; D remains unclear. This CDR3 comprises 14 residues. From germline, CDR1 is MNHEY and CDR2 SVGAGI. The V end was cut by 5 bases, the J end by 2 bases, with 11 bases between.